This paragraph covers one T cell receptor beta chain sequence. This clone was recorded many times. Which antigen it targets is not known. No much larger clone exists at a distance of one base, and base qualities are not known. Before undergoing thyroid surgery, none of the patients had been given any kind of treatment. The study retrospectively analysed patient clinical samples collected from about 2012 to 2019 using T-cell receptor beta sequencing. The data were taken from a study of metastatic and nonmetastatic thyroid tumors (dated by TCRdb to between 2020 and 2021). With regard to the full study: The researchers compared repertoires between peripheral blood samples and tumor or nodule tissue samples from patients with malignant or benign thyroid disease. Overall results and qualifications from the work: In both blood and tumor samples, malignant tumors were reported to have significantly higher TCR beta diversity than benign nodules.

V drops 6 bases and J drops 1 base, leaving 10 bases in between. CDR1 and CDR2, looked up from the germline V gene, are SGHNT and YENEEA. The CDR3 spans 13 residues, from the cysteine through the phenylalanine. CDR3 DNA only is kept here, 39 bases in frame from base 1. Libraries were built with PCR. Sequenced on an Illumina HiSeq 4000. High-throughput sequencing was used to profile the CDR3 region of the TCR beta-chain in every patient. From the authors' description of their analysis: Drawing on CDR3 differences between clinicopathological groups, the researchers built a classifier meant to tell apart patients with distant-metastatic papillary thyroid cancer. The Shannon index was used to measure repertoire diversity, and the Morisita-Horn index was used to measure how similar tumor and blood repertoires were. TCRdb passed the public sequencing reads through fastp at Q25 and MiXCR, retaining productive beta sequences. In this record, the V and J calls reflect TCRdb's handling and not the investigators' own analysis. The sample table lists tens of thousands of clones, roughly 4% of them with a count of one. The ten largest clones take up roughly 21% of the sample.

The sequence links TRBV11-3 to TRBJ2-7, with the D gene too uncertain to name. The receptor was derived from a female donor with papillary thyroid cancer or a benign thyroid nodule (not recorded which). Some clones in this sample may be carry-over from other donors' samples. The sample consisted of blood. The CDR3 is CASSRSLSYEQYF. The nucleotides read TGTGCCAGCAGTCGGTCCTTGTCCTACGAGCAGTACTTC.